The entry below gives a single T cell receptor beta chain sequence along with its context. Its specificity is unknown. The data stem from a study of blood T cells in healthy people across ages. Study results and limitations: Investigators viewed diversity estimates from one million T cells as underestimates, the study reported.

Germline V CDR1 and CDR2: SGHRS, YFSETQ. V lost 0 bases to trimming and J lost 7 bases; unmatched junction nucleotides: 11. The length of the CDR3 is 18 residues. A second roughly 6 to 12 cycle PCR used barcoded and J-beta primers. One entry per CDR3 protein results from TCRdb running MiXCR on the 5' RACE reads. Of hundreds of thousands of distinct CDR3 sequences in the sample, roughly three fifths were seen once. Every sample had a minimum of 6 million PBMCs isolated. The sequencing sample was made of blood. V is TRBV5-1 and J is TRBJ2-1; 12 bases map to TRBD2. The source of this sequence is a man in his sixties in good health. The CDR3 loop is CASSLAPSSGGAMNEQFF. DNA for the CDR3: TGCGCCAGCAGCTTGGCCCCCTCTAGCGGGGGGGCCATGAATGAGCAGTTCTTC.